This paragraph covers one T cell receptor beta chain sequence. Its antigen is not identified. The V gene's germline CDR1 is MDHEN and CDR2 SYDVKM. The ends were cut back, 5 bases at V and 9 bases at J, with 8 bases in the middle. This CDR3 spans 11 amino acids. Profiled with immunoSEQ multiplex PCR; TCRdb holds only in-frame clones, not every one. The table shows 38,000 or so clones, with about 95% occurring only once. This entry belongs to a study of T cells in tuberculosis. Study-wide context: CD1B tetramers identified T cells specific for mycobacterial lipid GMM.

Each donor contributed 90,000 to 100,000 T cells on average, unsorted. Notes on the study in general: Active tuberculosis cases were adults; controls were adolescents. Active tuberculosis alpha repertoires lay closer to GMM-specific TCRs than controls'.

This sequence was found in a donor aged 10 to 29 with latent tuberculosis or without tuberculosis infection. The chain recombines TRBV28 with TRBJ1-3; no clear D gene. Sequenced sample: PBMCs. CDR3 nucleotide sequence: TGTGCCAGCAGTACTCAATCCACCATATATTTT. This encodes CASSTQSTIYF.